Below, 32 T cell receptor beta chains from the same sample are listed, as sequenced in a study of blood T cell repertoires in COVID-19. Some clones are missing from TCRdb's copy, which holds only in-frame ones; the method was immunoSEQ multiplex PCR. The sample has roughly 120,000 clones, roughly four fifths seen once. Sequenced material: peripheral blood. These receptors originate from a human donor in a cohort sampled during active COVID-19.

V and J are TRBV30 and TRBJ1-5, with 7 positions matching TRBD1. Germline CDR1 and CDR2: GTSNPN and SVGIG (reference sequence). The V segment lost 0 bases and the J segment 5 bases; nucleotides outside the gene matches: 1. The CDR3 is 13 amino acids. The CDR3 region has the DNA TGTGCCTGGAGTGTAGGGGGCCATCAGCCCCAGCATTTT. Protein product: CAWSVGGHQPQHF.

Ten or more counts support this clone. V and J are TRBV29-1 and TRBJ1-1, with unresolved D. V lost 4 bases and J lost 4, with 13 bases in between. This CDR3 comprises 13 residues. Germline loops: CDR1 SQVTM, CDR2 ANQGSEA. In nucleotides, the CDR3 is TGCAGCGTTGGCGAGACCGAGGGCACTGAAGCTTTCTTT. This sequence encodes CSVGETEGTEAFF.

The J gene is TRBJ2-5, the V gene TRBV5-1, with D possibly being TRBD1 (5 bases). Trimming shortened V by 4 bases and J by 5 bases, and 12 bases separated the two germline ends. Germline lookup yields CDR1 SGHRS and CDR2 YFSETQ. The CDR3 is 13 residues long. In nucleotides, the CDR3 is TGCGCCAGCAGCCCGGACATCTTGGAGACCCAGTACTTC. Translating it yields CASSPDILETQYF.

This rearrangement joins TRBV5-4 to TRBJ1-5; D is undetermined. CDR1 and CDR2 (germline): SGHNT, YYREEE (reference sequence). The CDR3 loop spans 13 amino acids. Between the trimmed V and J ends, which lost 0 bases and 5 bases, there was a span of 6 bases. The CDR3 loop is CASSLGRDQPQHF. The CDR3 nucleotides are TGTGCCAGCAGCTTGGGGAGGGATCAGCCCCAGCATTTT.

Written as DNA, the CDR3 is TGTGCCAGCAGCTTGGCGGGTGGAAACACCATATATTTT. This codes for CASSLAGGNTIYF. The chain couples TRBV5-6 to TRBJ1-3, with D unclear. With 0 bases removed from V and 3 bases from J, the gap between germline ends came to 4 bases. This CDR3 contains 13 residues. CDR1 is SGHDT, CDR2 YYEEEE, per germline.

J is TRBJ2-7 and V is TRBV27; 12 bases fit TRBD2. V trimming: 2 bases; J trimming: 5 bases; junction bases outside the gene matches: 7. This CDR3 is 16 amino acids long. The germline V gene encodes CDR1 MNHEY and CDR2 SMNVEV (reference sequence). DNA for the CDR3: TGTGCCAGCAGTTTACCCCCCTCTAGCGGGAGGGACGAGCAGTACTTC. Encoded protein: CASSLPPSSGRDEQYF.

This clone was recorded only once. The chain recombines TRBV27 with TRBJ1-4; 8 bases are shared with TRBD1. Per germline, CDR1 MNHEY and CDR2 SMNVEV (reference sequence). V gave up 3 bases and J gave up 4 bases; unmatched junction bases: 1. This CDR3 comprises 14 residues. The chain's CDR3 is CASSFDRGNEKLFF. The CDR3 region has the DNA TGTGCCAGCAGTTTTGACAGGGGTAATGAAAAACTGTTTTTT.

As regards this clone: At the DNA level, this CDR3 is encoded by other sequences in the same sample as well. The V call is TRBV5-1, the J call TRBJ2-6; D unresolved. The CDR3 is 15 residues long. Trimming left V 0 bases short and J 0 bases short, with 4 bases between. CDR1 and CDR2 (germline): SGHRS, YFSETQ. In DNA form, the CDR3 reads TGCGCCAGCAGCTTGGACTTCTCTGGGGCCAACGTCCTGACTTTC. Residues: CASSLDFSGANVLTF. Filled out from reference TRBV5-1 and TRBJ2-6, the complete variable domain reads KAGVTQTPRYLIKTRGQQVTLSCSPISGHRSVSWYQQTPGQGLQFLFEYFSETQRNKGNFPGRFSGRQFSNSRSEMNVSTLELGDSALYLCASSLDFSGANVLTFGAGSRLTVL.

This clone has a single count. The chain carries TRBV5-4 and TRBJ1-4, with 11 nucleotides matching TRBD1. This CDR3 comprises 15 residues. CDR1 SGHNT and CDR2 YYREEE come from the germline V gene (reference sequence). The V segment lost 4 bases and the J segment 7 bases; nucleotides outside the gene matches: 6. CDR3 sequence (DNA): TGTGCCAGCAGCGGGGGACAGGGGGGCGGTGAAAAACTGTTTTTT. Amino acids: CASSGGQGGGEKLFF.

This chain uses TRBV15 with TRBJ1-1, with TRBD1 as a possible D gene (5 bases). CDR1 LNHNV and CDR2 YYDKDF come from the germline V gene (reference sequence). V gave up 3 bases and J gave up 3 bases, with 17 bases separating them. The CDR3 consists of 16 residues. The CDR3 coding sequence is TGTGCCACCAGCAGCTTGCCAGGGAGGATGGACACTGAAGCTTTCTTT. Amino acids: CATSSLPGRMDTEAFF. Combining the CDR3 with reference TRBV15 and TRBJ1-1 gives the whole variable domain DAMVIQNPRYQVTQFGKPVTLSCSQTLNHNVMYWYQQKSSQAPKLLFHYYDKDFNNEADTPDNFQSRRPNTSFCFLDIRSPGLGDTAMYLCATSSLPGRMDTEAFFGQGTRLTVV.

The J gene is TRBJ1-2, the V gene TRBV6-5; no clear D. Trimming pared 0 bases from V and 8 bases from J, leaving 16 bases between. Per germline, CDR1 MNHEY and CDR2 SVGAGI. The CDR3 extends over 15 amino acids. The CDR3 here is CASSYSAGTWHGYTF. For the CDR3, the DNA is TGTGCCAGCAGTTACTCGGCGGGCACGTGGCACGGCTACACCTTC.

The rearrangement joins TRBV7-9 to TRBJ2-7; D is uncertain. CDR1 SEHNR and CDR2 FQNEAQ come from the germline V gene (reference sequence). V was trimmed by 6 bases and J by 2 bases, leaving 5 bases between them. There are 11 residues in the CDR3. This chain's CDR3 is CASRSAYEQYF. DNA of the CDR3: TGTGCCAGCAGGTCAGCCTACGAGCAGTACTTC.

The CDR3 nucleotides are TGTGCCAGCAGTGAGTTGGACAGGGGAGGCCAAGAGACCCAGTACTTC. It specifies CASSELDRGGQETQYF. The chain uses TRBV2 and TRBJ2-5, with 9 nucleotides matching TRBD1. The germline V gene encodes CDR1 SNHLY and CDR2 FYNNEI. The junction had 6 bases not matched to a gene; V was cut back by 3 bases and J by 1 base. The CDR3 loop spans 16 amino acids.

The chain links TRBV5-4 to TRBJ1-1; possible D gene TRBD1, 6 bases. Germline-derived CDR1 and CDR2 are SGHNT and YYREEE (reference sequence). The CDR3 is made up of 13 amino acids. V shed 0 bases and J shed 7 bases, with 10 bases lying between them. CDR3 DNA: TGTGCCAGCAGCTTGGACCGAGGGGGTGAAGCTTTCTTT. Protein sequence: CASSLDRGGEAFF.

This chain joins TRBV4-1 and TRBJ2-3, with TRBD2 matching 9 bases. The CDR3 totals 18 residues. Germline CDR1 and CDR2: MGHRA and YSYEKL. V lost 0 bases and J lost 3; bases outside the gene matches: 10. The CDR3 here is CASSQEAGGVVHTDTQYF. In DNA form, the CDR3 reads TGCGCCAGCAGCCAAGAGGCGGGGGGGGTGGTTCATACAGATACGCAGTATTTT.

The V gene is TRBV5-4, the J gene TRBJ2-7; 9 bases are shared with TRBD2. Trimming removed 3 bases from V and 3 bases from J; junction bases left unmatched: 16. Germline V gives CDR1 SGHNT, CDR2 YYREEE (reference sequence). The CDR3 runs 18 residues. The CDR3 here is CASSSERGALHEGYEQYF. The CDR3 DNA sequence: TGTGCCAGCAGCTCCGAGCGGGGGGCCCTACACGAAGGCTACGAGCAGTACTTC.

The CDR3: CASSQQGTDQPQHF. Written as DNA, the CDR3 is TGCGCCAGCAGCCAACAGGGGACAGATCAGCCCCAGCATTTT. The chain joins TRBV4-1 to TRBJ1-5; TRBD1 agrees at 7 bases. V was clipped by 2 bases and J by 5 bases; unmatched bases: 3. The CDR3 is made up of 14 amino acids. Looked up from germline, CDR1 is MGHRA and CDR2 is YSYEKL.

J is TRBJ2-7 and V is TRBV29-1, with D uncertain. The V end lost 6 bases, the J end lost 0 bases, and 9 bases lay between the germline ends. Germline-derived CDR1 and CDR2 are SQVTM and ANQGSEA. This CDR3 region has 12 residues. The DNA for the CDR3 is TGCAGCGTCTCCCCTAACTCCTACGAGCAGTACTTC. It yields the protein CSVSPNSYEQYF.

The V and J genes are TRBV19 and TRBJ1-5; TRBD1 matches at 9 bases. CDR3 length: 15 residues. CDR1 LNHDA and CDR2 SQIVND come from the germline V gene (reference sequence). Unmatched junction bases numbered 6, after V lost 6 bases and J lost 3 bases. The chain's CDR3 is CASRPGTGSNQPQHF. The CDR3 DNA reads TGTGCCAGTAGACCCGGGACAGGGTCCAATCAGCCCCAGCATTTT.

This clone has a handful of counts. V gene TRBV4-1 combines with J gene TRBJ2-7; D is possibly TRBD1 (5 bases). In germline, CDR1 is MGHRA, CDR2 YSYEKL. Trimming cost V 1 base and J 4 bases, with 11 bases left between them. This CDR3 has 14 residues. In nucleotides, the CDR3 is TGCGCCAGCAGCCAAGTCGCCAGGGAATACGAGCAGTACTTC. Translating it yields CASSQVAREYEQYF.

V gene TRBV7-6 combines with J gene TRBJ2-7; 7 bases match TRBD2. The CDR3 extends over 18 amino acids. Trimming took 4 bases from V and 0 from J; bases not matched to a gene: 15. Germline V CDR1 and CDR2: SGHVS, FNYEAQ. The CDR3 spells CASSSRTRSIRSSYEQYF. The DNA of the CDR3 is TGTGCCAGCAGCTCCAGGACTAGAAGCATTAGGAGCTCCTACGAGCAGTACTTC.

CDR3 protein: CASSDSGSGQPQHF. The DNA for the CDR3 is TGTGCCAGCAGTGATTCGGGAAGTGGTCAGCCCCAGCATTTT. This rearrangement joins TRBV25-1 to TRBJ1-5; D remains ambiguous. The length of the CDR3 is 14 residues. Germline CDR1 MGHDK, CDR2 SYGVNS. The V gene lost 3 bases and the J gene lost 6 bases, with 12 bases spanning the gap.

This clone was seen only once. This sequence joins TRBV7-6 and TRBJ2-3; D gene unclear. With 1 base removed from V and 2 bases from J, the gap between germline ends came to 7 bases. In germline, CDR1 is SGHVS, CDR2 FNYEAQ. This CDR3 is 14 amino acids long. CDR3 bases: TGTGCCAGCAGCTTAGAAGTAGACACAGATACGCAGTATTTT. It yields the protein CASSLEVDTDTQYF. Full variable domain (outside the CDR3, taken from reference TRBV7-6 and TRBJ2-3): GAGVSQSPRYKVTKRGQDVALRCDPISGHVSLYWYRQALGQGPEFLTYFNYEAQQDKSGLPNDRFSAERPEGSISTLTIQRTEQRDSAMYRCASSLEVDTDTQYFGPGTRLTVL.

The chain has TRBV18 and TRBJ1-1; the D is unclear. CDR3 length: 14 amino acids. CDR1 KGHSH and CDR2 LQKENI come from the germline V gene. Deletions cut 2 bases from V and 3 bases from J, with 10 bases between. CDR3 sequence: CASSPGSLDTEAFF. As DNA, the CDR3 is TGTGCCAGCTCACCAGGGAGTCTGGACACTGAAGCTTTCTTT. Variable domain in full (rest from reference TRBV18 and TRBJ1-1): NAGVMQNPRHLVRRRGQEARLRCSPMKGHSHVYWYRQLPEEGLKFMVYLQKENIIDESGMPKERFSAEFPKEGPSILRIQQVVRGDSAAYFCASSPGSLDTEAFFGQGTRLTVV.

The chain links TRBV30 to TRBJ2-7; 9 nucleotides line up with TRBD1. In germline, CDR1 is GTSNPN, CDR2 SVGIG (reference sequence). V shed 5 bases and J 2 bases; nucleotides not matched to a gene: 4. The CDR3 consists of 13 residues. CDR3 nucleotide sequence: TGTGCCTGGGGGGACAGGGTCCCCTACGAGCAGTACTTC. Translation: CAWGDRVPYEQYF.

The CDR3 reads CASKNQGSNQPQHF. Here the CDR3 DNA reads TGTGCCAGCAAAAATCAGGGGAGCAATCAGCCCCAGCATTTT. This chain links TRBV2 with TRBJ1-5, with a possible D match to TRBD1 (6 bases). The CDR3 extends over 14 amino acids. Per the germline V gene, CDR1 is SNHLY and CDR2 is FYNNEI. Trimming shortened V by 7 bases and J by 1 base, and 11 bases separated the two germline ends. Supplemented by reference TRBV2 and TRBJ1-5, the full variable domain reads EPEVTQTPSHQVTQMGQEVILRCVPISNHLYFYWYRQILGQKVEFLVSFYNNEISEKSEIFDDQFSVERPDGSNFTLKIRSTKLEDSAMYFCASKNQGSNQPQHFGDGTRLSIL.

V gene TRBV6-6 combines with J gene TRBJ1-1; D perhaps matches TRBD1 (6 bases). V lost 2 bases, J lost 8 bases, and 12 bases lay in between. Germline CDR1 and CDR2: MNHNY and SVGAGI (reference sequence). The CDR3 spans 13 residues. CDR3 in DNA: TGTGCCAGCAGTTACCCGCCGGGACAAGAAGCTTTCTTT. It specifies CASSYPPGQEAFF.

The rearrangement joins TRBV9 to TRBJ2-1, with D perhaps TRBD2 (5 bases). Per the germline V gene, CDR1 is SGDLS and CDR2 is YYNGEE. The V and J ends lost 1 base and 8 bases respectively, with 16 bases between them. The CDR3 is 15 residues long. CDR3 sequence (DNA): TGTGCCAGCAGCGTACTGGGCGGGCATGGCGATGAGCAGTTCTTC. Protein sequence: CASSVLGGHGDEQFF.

The DNA of the CDR3 is TGTGCCAGCAGCTCCCAGGGTACTGAAGCTTTCTTT. This sequence encodes CASSSQGTEAFF. The chain couples TRBV13 to TRBJ1-1; perhaps TRBD1 as D (5 bases). Germline CDR1 reads PRHDT; CDR2 reads FYEKMQ (reference sequence). The CDR3 has 12 residues. V lost 4 bases to trimming and J lost 5 bases, with 8 bases between them.

DNA for the CDR3: TGTGCCAGCAGCGTGGTTAGCGGGGGGCAAGAGACCCAGTACTTC. Encoded protein: CASSVVSGGQETQYF. The chain uses TRBV9 and TRBJ2-5, with 10 bases lining up with TRBD2. The CDR3 consists of 15 residues. Germline loops: CDR1 SGDLS, CDR2 YYNGEE. Trimming at V came to 2 bases and at J to 2 bases, leaving 3 bases not matched to a gene.

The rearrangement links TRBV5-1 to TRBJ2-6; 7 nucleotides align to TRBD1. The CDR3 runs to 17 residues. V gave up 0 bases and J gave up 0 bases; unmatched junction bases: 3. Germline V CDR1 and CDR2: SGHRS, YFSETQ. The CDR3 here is CASSLARGTSGANVLTF. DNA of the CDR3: TGCGCCAGCAGCTTGGCCAGGGGGACCTCTGGGGCCAACGTCCTGACTTTC.

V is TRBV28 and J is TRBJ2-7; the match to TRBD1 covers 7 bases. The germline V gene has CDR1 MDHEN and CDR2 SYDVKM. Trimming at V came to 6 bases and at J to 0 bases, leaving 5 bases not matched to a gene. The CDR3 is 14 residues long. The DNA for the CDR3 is TGTGCCAGCAGCGTGACAGGGATCTCCTACGAGCAGTACTTC. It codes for CASSVTGISYEQYF.